This T cell receptor beta chain was documented in a study of blood T cell repertoires in COVID-19. As for the study in general: Samples representing acute and convalescent COVID-19 were sourced from the United States, Italy and Spain. The cDNA or gDNA used as material had been derived from T cells, B-cell-depleted T cells, or PBMCs.

Original data processing: Estimation of nucleated cell counts was performed using reference gene primer amplification. Assay used: immunoSEQ multiplex PCR; TCRdb lists only in-frame clones, some missing. V and J calls and clone size come straight from that table; D and trimming were deduced from the DNA. The profile shows 80,000 to 85,000 clones, 84% of them singletons. The sequenced sample consisted of peripheral blood. This sequence originates from a human donor in a cohort sampled during active COVID-19.

CDR3 nucleotides: TGTGCCAGCAGCTGGGGAGGCGGGGGCGTGTACGAGCAGTACTTC. Its protein is CASSWGGGGVYEQYF. The chain is built from TRBV5-4 and TRBJ2-7; D is possibly TRBD2 (7 bases). Trimming removed 3 bases at V and 4 bases at J, with 17 bases between. The CDR3 contains 15 residues. CDR1 and CDR2 (germline): SGHNT, YYREEE (reference sequence). The full variable domain, rest sourced from reference TRBV5-4 and TRBJ2-7, is ETGVTQSPTHLIKTRGQQVTLRCSSQSGHNTVSWYQQALGQGPQFIFQYYREEENGRGNFPPRFSGLQFPNYSSELNVNALELDDSALYLCASSWGGGGVYEQYFGPGTRLTVT.